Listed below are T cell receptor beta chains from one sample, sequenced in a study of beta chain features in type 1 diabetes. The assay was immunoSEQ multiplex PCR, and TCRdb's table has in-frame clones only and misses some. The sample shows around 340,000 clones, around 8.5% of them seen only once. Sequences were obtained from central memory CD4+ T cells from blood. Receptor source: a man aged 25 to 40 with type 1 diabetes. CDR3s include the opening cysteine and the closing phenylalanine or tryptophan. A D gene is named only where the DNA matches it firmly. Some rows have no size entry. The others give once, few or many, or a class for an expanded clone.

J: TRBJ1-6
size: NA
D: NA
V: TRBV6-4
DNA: TGTGCCAGCAGTGAGCAGGATAATTCACCCCTCCACTTT
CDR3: CASSEQDNSPLHF

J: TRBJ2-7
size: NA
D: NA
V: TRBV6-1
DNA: TGTGCCAGCAGTGAGCGGGACTACGAGCAGTACTTC
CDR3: CASSERDYEQYF

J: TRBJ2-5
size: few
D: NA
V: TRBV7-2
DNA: TGTGCCAGCAGCCCAAAGGGGGGGCAAGAGACCCAGTACTTC
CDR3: CASSPKGGQETQYF

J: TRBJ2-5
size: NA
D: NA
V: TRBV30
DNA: TGTGCCTGGAGCCCGGGTGAGACCCAGTACTTC
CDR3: CAWSPGETQYF

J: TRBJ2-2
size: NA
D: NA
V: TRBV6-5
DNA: TGTGCCAGCAGAACCACTCGGGATAGCGGAAAGCTGTTTTTT
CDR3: CASRTTRDSGKLFF

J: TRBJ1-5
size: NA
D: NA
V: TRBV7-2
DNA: TGTGCCAGCAGTCGGAGCAATCAGCCCCAGCATTTT
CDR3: CASSRSNQPQHF

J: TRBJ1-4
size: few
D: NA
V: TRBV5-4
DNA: TGTGCCAGCAACAAAGGAGGGGCCTCAACTAATGAAAAACTGTTTTTT
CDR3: CASNKGGASTNEKLFF

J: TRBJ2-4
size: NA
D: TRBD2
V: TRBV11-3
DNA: TGTGCCAGCAGCTTAAGTAGCGGGGTATTGTACTTC
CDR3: CASSLSSGVLYF

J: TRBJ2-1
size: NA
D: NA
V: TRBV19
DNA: TGTGCCAGTCACAGCGGTAAGATCGCCAATGAGCAGTTCTTC
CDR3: CASHSGKIANEQFF

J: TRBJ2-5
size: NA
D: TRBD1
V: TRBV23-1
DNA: TGCGCCAGCAGTCGCGAGGGACAGGTGCCCCGAGAGACCCAGTACTTC
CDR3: CASSREGQVPRETQYF

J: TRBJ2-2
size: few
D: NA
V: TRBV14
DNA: TGTGCCAGCAGAATGGCGGGCGGATCCGGGGAGCTGTTTTTT
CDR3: CASRMAGGSGELFF

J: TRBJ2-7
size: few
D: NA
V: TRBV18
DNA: TGTGCCAGCTCACCACCGACCTACGAGCAGTACTTC
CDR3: CASSPPTYEQYF

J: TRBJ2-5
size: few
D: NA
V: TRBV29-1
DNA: TGCAGCGTCGCCTCGGGGACCCAAGAGACCCAGTACTTC
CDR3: CSVASGTQETQYF

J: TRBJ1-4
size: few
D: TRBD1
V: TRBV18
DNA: TGTGCCAGCTCACCGGGACAGGGGGCCGGTGAAAAACTGTTTTTT
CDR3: CASSPGQGAGEKLFF

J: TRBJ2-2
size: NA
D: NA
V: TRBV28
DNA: TGTGCCAGCAGCCCTGGCAGGGCGAACACCGGGGAGCTGTTTTTT
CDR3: CASSPGRANTGELFF

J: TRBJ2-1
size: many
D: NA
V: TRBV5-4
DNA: TGTGCCAGCAGCCTAGGGGGGCGGGGACGGTACAATGAGCAGTTCTTC
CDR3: CASSLGGRGRYNEQFF

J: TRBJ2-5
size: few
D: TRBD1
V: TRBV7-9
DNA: TGTGCCAGCAGCCCGGGACAGTCGTACCAAGAGACCCAGTACTTC
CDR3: CASSPGQSYQETQYF

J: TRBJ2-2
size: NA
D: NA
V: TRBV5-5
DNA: TGTGCCAGCAGCTTGGAACAGCCCAACACCGGGGAGCTGTTTTTT
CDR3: CASSLEQPNTGELFF

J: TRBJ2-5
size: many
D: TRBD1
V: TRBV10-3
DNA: TGTGCCATCAGGGGAGAGGGGGCTGGGCGGACCCAGTACTTC
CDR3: CAIRGEGAGRTQYF

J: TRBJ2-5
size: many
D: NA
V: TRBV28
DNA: TGTGCCAGCAGGACGGCGGGGCTGGGGACCCAGTACTTC
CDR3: CASRTAGLGTQYF

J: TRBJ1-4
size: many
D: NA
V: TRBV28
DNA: TGTGCCAGCGGGGGGGGCATTGATGAAAAACTGTTTTTT
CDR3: CASGGGIDEKLFF

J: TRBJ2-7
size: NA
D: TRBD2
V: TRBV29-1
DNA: TGCAGCGTTGGCTCCATCGGGGGGAGTACGGGCGAGCAGTACTTC
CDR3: CSVGSIGGSTGEQYF

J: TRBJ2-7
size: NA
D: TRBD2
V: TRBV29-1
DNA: TGCAGCGTTGAAGATCGGAATAGCGGGACCTACGAGCAGTACTTC
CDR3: CSVEDRNSGTYEQYF

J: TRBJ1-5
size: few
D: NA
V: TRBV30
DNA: TGTGCCTGGAGTACACAGACCAATCAGCCCCAGCATTTT
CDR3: CAWSTQTNQPQHF

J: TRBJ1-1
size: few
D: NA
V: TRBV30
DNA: TGTGCCCGGACGGTGAACACTGAAGCTTTCTTT
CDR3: CARTVNTEAFF

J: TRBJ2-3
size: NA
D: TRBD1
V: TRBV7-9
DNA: TGTGCCAGCAGCTCGGGACAGGGGGGCACAGATACGCAGTATTTT
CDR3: CASSSGQGGTDTQYF

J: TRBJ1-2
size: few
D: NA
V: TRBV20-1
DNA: TGCAGTGCTAGAGATCTGGCAAGCTACACCTTC
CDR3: CSARDLASYTF

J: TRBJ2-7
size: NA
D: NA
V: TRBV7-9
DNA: TGTGCCAGCAGCTTAGGTCACGTTCTCGCTACCTACGAGCAGTACTTC
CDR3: CASSLGHVLATYEQYF

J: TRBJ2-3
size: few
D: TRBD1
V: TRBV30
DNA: TGTGCCTGGAGTCGTAGACAGGGGGGTGATACGCAGTATTTT
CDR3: CAWSRRQGGDTQYF

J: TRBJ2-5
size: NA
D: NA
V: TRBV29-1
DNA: TGCAGCGTTGGGCACAGGCAAGAGACCCAGTACTTC
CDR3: CSVGHRQETQYF

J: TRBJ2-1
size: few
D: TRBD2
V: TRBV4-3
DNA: TGCGCCAGCAGCCAAGATATCGGGGTAGCGGGGGGGAGGCAGTTCTTC
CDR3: CASSQDIGVAGGRQFF

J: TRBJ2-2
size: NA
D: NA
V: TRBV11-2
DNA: TGTGCCAGCAGCTTAGCGTCCTCGAACACCGGGGAGCTGTTTTTT
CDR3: CASSLASSNTGELFF

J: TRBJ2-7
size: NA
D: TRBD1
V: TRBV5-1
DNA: TGCGCCAGCAGCTTAACGGGACAGGGCTCCTACGAGCAGTACTTC
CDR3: CASSLTGQGSYEQYF

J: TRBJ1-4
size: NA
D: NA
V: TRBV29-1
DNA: TGCAGCGTTGCAAGGGGGTTGGGGGAAAAACTGTTTTTT
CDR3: CSVARGLGEKLFF

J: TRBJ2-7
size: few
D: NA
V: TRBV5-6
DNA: TGTGCCAGCAGCCGGGGGCGACCGTACGAGCAGTACTTC
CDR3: CASSRGRPYEQYF

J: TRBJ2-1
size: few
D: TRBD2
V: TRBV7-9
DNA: TGTGCCAGCAGCTCGCAGCCCCTAGCGGGGGGGCGTAATGAGCAGTTCTTC
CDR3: CASSSQPLAGGRNEQFF

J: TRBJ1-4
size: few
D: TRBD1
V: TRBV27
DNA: TGTGCCAGCAGTGTCGGACAGGGGGAGAATGAAAAACTGTTTTTT
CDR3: CASSVGQGENEKLFF

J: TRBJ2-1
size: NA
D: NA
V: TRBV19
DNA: TGTGCCAGTAGAAGAGGGACTCCTATCTACAATGAGCAGTTCTTC
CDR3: CASRRGTPIYNEQFF

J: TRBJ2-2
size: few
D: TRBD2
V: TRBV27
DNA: TGTGCCAGCAGTCGTCGACTAGCGGGGAGTAACACCGGGGAGCTGTTTTTT
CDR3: CASSRRLAGSNTGELFF

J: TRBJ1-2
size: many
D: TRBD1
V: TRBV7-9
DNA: TGTGCCAGCAGTACAGGGGAAAACTATGGCTACACCTTC
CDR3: CASSTGENYGYTF

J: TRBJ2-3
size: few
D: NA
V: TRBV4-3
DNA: TGCGCCAGCAGCCAAGGTGAGGGGGGGAGCACAGATACGCAGTATTTT
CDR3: CASSQGEGGSTDTQYF

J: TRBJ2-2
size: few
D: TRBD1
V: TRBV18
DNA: TGTGCCAGCTCGTCACAGGGGGCTCGGACCGGGGAGCTGTTTTTT
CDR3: CASSSQGARTGELFF

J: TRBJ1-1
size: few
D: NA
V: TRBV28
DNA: TGTGCCAGCACCCGGGTAGACACTGAAGCTTTCTTT
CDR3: CASTRVDTEAFF

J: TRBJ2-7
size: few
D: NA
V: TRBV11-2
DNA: TGTGCCAGCAGCTTGGACGGAGGCTACGAGCAGTACTTC
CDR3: CASSLDGGYEQYF

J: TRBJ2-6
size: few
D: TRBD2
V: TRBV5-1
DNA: TGCGCCAGCAGCTTGGTCGGACTAGGAAGCTCTGGGGCCAACGTCCTGACTTTC
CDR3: CASSLVGLGSSGANVLTF

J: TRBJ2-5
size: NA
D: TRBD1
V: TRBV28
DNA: TGTGCCAGCAGTTTAGGGGCAGGGGGCCCCGAGACCCAGTACTTC
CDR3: CASSLGAGGPETQYF

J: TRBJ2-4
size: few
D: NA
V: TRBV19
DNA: TGTGCCAGTAGTATCAGCGAATTACTAGCCAAAAACATTCAGTACTTC
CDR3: CASSISELLAKNIQYF

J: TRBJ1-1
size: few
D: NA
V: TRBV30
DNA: TGTGCCTGGAGTGGGGGCCGGACTGAAGCTTTCTTT
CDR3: CAWSGGRTEAFF

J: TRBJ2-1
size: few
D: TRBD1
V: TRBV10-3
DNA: TGTGCCATCGTCCGGGACAGGGGGCACAATGAGCAGTTCTTC
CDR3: CAIVRDRGHNEQFF

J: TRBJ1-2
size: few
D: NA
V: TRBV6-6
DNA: TGTGCCAGCAGTTCAGGGAACTATGGCTACACCTTC
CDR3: CASSSGNYGYTF

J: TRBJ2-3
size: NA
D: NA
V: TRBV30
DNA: TGTGCCTCTGCGGAGGTCCTAGGCACAGATACGCAGTATTTT
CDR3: CASAEVLGTDTQYF

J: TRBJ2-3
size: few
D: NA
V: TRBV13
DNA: TGTGCCAGCAGCCGATCCGGGGCAGATACGCAGTATTTT
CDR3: CASSRSGADTQYF

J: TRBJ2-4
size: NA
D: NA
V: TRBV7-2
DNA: TGTGCCAGCAGCTCCGTTGGGGGCCCGGTGGACATTCAGTACTTC
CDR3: CASSSVGGPVDIQYF

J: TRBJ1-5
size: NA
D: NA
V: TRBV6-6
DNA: TGTGCCAGCAGTTACTCGATGGGGGCTCGACAGCCCCAGCATTTT
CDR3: CASSYSMGARQPQHF

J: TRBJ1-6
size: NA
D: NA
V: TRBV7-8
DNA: TGTGCCAGCAGCTCTTCCGTCCTTGTACGGAATTCACCCCTCCACTTT
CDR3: CASSSSVLVRNSPLHF

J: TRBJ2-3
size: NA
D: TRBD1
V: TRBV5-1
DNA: TGCGCCAGCAGCATCGGGACAGCCTTGGCAGATACGCAGTATTTT
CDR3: CASSIGTALADTQYF

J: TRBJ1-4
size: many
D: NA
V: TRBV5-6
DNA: TGTGCCAGCAGCTTGGCGGGACCCGGGGGAGAAAAACTGTTTTTT
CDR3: CASSLAGPGGEKLFF

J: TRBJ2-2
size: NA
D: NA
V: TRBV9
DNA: TGTGCCAGCAGCGTCGGGGGAGTGAACACCGGGGAGCTGTTTTTT
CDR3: CASSVGGVNTGELFF

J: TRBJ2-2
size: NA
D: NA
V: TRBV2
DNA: TGTGCCAGCCGGATGGACACCGGGGAGCTGTTTTTT
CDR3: CASRMDTGELFF

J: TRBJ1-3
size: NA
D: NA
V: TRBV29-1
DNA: TGCAGCGTTGAAGCCAACTCTGGAAACACCATATATTTT
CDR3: CSVEANSGNTIYF